A single sample gave rise to the 29 T cell receptor beta chains below, sequenced in a study of technical replicates of blood from a handful of donors. Libraries were prepared by immunoSEQ multiplex PCR; TCRdb keeps only in-frame clonotypes and omits some of them. This sample carries approximately 81,000 clones, around 95% of them seen once, and the ten largest clones take roughly 0.4%. The material sequenced was T cells isolated from PBMCs. Receptors were obtained from a human donor in good health.

The genes are TRBV19 and TRBJ2-7; TRBD1 agrees at 7 bases. Per germline, CDR1 LNHDA and CDR2 SQIVND (reference sequence). The trim removed 2 bases at V and 0 bases at J, leaving 1 base unmatched. The length of the CDR3 is 14 residues. As DNA, the CDR3 is TGTGCCAGTAGTATACCAGGGGGCTCCTACGAGCAGTACTTC. Amino acids: CASSIPGGSYEQYF.

The CDR3 spells CAWSPIKLREVDKNIQYF. CDR3 coding DNA: TGTGCCTGGAGCCCTATTAAATTGCGGGAGGTAGACAAAAACATTCAGTACTTC. The V and J genes are TRBV30 and TRBJ2-4; 8 bases line up with TRBD2. Germline CDR1 GTSNPN, CDR2 SVGIG (reference sequence). V was pared by 3 bases and J by 3 bases, with 16 bases of the junction left unmatched. CDR3 length: 18 residues.

The chain has TRBV2 and TRBJ2-3, with D possibly matching TRBD1 (5 bases). This CDR3 comprises 16 residues. V was cut by 6 bases and J by 10 bases, with 26 bases left in between. Germline V lookup: CDR1 SNHLY, CDR2 FYNNEI. CDR3 region: CASSPEGPGPVGAQYF. The CDR3 DNA is TGTGCCAGCAGCCCCGAAGGGCCAGGGCCGGTTGGGGCGCAGTATTTT.

DNA of the CDR3: TGTGCCAGCAGTTACTACGGGACAGGGAAGGCAGATACGCAGTATTTT. This translates into CASSYYGTGKADTQYF. This chain connects TRBV6-5 to TRBJ2-3, with 9 bases identical to TRBD1. The CDR3 spans 16 residues. V dropped 1 base and J dropped 4; count of bases not matched to a gene: 6. Germline CDR1 reads MNHEY; CDR2 reads SVGAGI.

This chain uses TRBV28 with TRBJ2-1, with 10 bases lining up with TRBD1. V was clipped by 7 bases and J by 8 bases; unmatched bases: 11. CDR1 and CDR2 from the germline V gene are MDHEN and SYDVKM. The length of the CDR3 is 15 residues. In DNA form, the CDR3 reads TGTGCCAGCATCGACGACGGGACAGGGGTAGATGAGCAGTTCTTC. This sequence encodes CASIDDGTGVDEQFF.

This clone has a single count. The rearrangement links TRBV6-5 to TRBJ2-1; 7 nucleotides match TRBD1. CDR3 size: 13 residues. CDR1 and CDR2 from the germline V gene are MNHEY and SVGAGI. V was clipped by 1 base and J by 7 bases; unmatched bases: 1. Here the CDR3 reads CASSYLTGNEQFF. The CDR3 DNA reads as TGTGCCAGCAGTTACTTGACAGGGAATGAGCAGTTCTTC.

This chain joins TRBV15 and TRBJ1-1; 8 bases align to TRBD1. Unmatched junction bases numbered 7, after V lost 5 bases and J lost 5 bases. Per germline, CDR1 LNHNV and CDR2 YYDKDF (reference sequence). The CDR3 runs to 14 residues. In nucleotides, the CDR3 is TGTGCCACCAGCCCCCAGGGGGCAAGAACTGAAGCTTTCTTT. Its protein product is CATSPQGARTEAFF. Variable domain in full (rest from reference TRBV15 and TRBJ1-1): DAMVIQNPRYQVTQFGKPVTLSCSQTLNHNVMYWYQQKSSQAPKLLFHYYDKDFNNEADTPDNFQSRRPNTSFCFLDIRSPGLGDTAMYLCATSPQGARTEAFFGQGTRLTVV.

The gene calls are TRBV6-1 and TRBJ2-7; D not certain. CDR1 is MNHNS and CDR2 is SASEGT in the germline V gene. V lost 3 bases and J 1 base, leaving 16 bases between the germline ends. CDR3 length: 16 amino acids. This chain's CDR3 is CASSEWSPVGSYEQYF. As DNA, the CDR3 is TGTGCCAGCAGTGAGTGGAGCCCAGTTGGTTCCTACGAGCAGTACTTC.

The CDR3: CAWGRDKNTQYF. The CDR3 DNA reads as TGTGCCTGGGGCCGGGACAAAAATACGCAGTATTTT. This chain connects TRBV30 to TRBJ2-3; D possibly corresponds to TRBD1 (6 bases). V lost 5 bases and J 7 bases, leaving 13 bases between the germline ends. CDR3 length equals 12 residues. Germline-derived CDR1 and CDR2 are GTSNPN and SVGIG (reference sequence).

The chain carries TRBV4-3 and TRBJ2-5; 8 nucleotides line up with TRBD1. CDR1 is LGHNA, CDR2 YSLEER, per germline. The CDR3 is 15 amino acids. After removal of 4 bases from V and 4 bases from J, the junction contained 8 bases not matched to a gene. The CDR3 sequence: CASSRGQGSAETQYF. The CDR3 nucleotides read TGCGCCAGCAGCCGAGGACAGGGTTCGGCAGAGACCCAGTACTTC.

The chain carries TRBV4-1 and TRBJ2-7, with TRBD1 matching 8 bases. Germline V lookup: CDR1 MGHRA, CDR2 YSYEKL. Trimming cost V 2 bases and J 1 base; bases outside gene matches: 7. The CDR3 consists of 16 residues. This CDR3 is CASSQRDRPPSYEQYF. The CDR3 DNA sequence: TGCGCCAGCAGCCAAAGGGACAGGCCTCCGTCCTACGAGCAGTACTTC.

This clone occurred once. This rearrangement joins TRBV5-4 to TRBJ2-5, with 12 bases lining up with TRBD2. Germline CDR1 and CDR2: SGHNT and YYREEE (reference sequence). V shed 4 bases, J shed 2 bases, and the junction held 9 bases outside the gene matches. The CDR3 is 17 amino acids. CDR3 sequence: CASSPSTSGRPQETQYF. Here the CDR3 DNA reads TGTGCCAGCAGCCCATCGACTAGCGGGAGACCTCAAGAGACCCAGTACTTC.

CDR3 nucleotide sequence: TGCGCCAGCACCACGAGGGGACAGGGAACGCAGTATTTT. Translated, it gives CASTTRGQGTQYF. The gene calls are TRBV5-1 and TRBJ2-3, with TRBD1 matching over 9 bases. CDR3 length: 13 amino acids. Losses at the gene ends were 6 bases for V and 9 bases for J; bases not matched to a gene: 8. The germline CDR1 and CDR2 sequences are SGHRS and YFSETQ.

This chain joins TRBV30 and TRBJ1-1, with 9 bases identical to TRBD1. The germline V gene has CDR1 GTSNPN and CDR2 SVGIG (reference sequence). The CDR3 runs to 14 residues. V was pared by 2 bases and J by 5 bases, with 6 bases of the junction left unmatched. This chain's CDR3 is CAWSFGTGYTEAFF. CDR3 sequence (DNA): TGTGCCTGGAGTTTTGGGACAGGGTATACTGAAGCTTTCTTT.

The V call is TRBV7-8, the J call TRBJ1-5; weak D call: TRBD1 (5 bases). V was pared by 4 bases and J by 4 bases, with 14 bases between. Germline CDR1 reads SGHVS; CDR2 reads FQNEAQ. This CDR3 is built from 15 residues. The CDR3 loop is CASSWTPGRNQPQHF. Here the CDR3 DNA reads TGTGCCAGCAGCTGGACACCCGGGAGGAATCAGCCCCAGCATTTT.

The V call is TRBV4-3, the J call TRBJ1-4; 8 nucleotides agree with TRBD1. Looked up from germline, CDR1 is LGHNA and CDR2 is YSLEER. CDR3 length equals 14 residues. J gave up 5 bases and V 4 bases, and 3 bases lay outside the gene matches. CDR3 nucleotide sequence: TGCGCCAGCAGCCCTCGACAGGGGAATGAAAAACTGTTTTTT. It is translated as CASSPRQGNEKLFF.

The chain couples TRBV10-3 to TRBJ1-3, with a tentative D call TRBD1 (5 bases). V lost 8 bases and J lost 1, with 18 bases in between. Germline lookup yields CDR1 ENHRY and CDR2 SYGVKD. The CDR3 runs to 16 residues. The CDR3 protein is CAIYSGELVSGNTIYF. DNA of the CDR3: TGTGCCATCTATTCGGGGGAGCTAGTATCTGGAAACACCATATATTTT.

The rearrangement links TRBV30 to TRBJ2-7; 9 nucleotides agree with TRBD1. Germline V gene data show CDR1 as GTSNPN and CDR2 as SVGIG (reference sequence). Trimming at V came to 5 bases and at J to 6 bases, leaving 8 bases not matched to a gene. This CDR3 has 13 amino acids. The DNA of the CDR3 is TGTGCCTGGGCACAGGGGGCTCCCTTCGAGCAGTACTTC. Translated, it gives CAWAQGAPFEQYF.

The chain couples TRBV27 to TRBJ2-3; TRBD2 agrees at 7 bases. V trimming: 6 bases; J trimming: 0 bases; junction bases outside the gene matches: 18. This CDR3 is 19 amino acids long. Germline loops: CDR1 MNHEY, CDR2 SMNVEV (reference sequence). CDR3 protein: CASSRRPGLGGISTDTQYF. Written as DNA, the CDR3 is TGTGCCAGCAGCAGGCGACCGGGACTCGGGGGGATTAGCACAGATACGCAGTATTTT.

V and J are TRBV11-1 and TRBJ1-2; a possible D gene is TRBD1 (6 bases). Trimming pared 3 bases from V and 5 bases from J, leaving 13 bases between. The CDR3 is made up of 14 amino acids. The germline V gene encodes CDR1 SGHAT and CDR2 FQDESV (reference sequence). CDR3 sequence (DNA): TGTGCCAGCAGCTTCGGACAGCCTTGGTATGGCTACACCTTC. Translating gives CASSFGQPWYGYTF.

The chain uses TRBV9 and TRBJ2-7; 8 bases fit TRBD1. The CDR3 spans 15 residues. CDR1 and CDR2 (germline): SGDLS, YYNGEE. After removal of 0 bases from V and 2 bases from J, the junction contained 4 bases not matched to a gene. The CDR3 DNA sequence: TGTGCCAGCAGCGTAGGGGACAGGCCCACCTACGAGCAGTACTTC. The encoded protein is CASSVGDRPTYEQYF.

The chain couples TRBV9 to TRBJ1-2; possible D gene TRBD1, 6 bases. The CDR3 has 12 residues. The V gene lost 9 bases and the J gene lost 4 bases, with 13 bases spanning the gap. CDR1 is SGDLS, CDR2 YYNGEE, per germline. The CDR3 region has the DNA TGTGCCACCCAGGACAGCATCTATGGCTACACCTTC. Its protein is CATQDSIYGYTF.

V and J are TRBV18 and TRBJ1-1, with a possible D match to TRBD1 (5 bases). Trimming took off 3 bases at V and 5 bases at J, with 19 bases between the two ends. This CDR3 region has 16 residues. Germline lookup yields CDR1 KGHSH and CDR2 LQKENI. The CDR3 loop is CASSPLLYDGGTEAFF. The CDR3 DNA reads as TGTGCCAGCTCACCTTTGTTGTACGACGGGGGGACTGAAGCTTTCTTT.

V and J are TRBV6-1 and TRBJ1-2; TRBD1 aligns across 7 bases. V dropped 4 bases and J dropped 2; count of bases not matched to a gene: 4. The CDR3 runs 14 residues. The germline V gene encodes CDR1 MNHNS and CDR2 SASEGT. The CDR3 here is CASSVDRANYGYTF. The CDR3 bases are TGTGCCAGCAGTGTCGACAGGGCCAACTATGGCTACACCTTC.

V gene TRBV4-1 combines with J gene TRBJ2-7; 10 positions agree with TRBD2. Trimming removed 4 bases from V and 2 bases from J; junction bases left unmatched: 5. The CDR3 spans 15 residues. Germline V gene data show CDR1 as MGHRA and CDR2 as YSYEKL. CDR3 loop: CASSLALAGAYEQYF. The CDR3, as DNA: TGCGCCAGCAGCCTTGCCCTAGCGGGGGCCTACGAGCAGTACTTC.

On this clone: In the same sample, other DNA sequences code for this CDR3. V and J are TRBV19 and TRBJ1-5; D unclear. CDR3 length: 13 amino acids. V was clipped by 1 base and J by 4 bases, with 5 bases between them. The germline V gene has CDR1 LNHDA and CDR2 SQIVND (reference sequence). The CDR3 DNA reads TGTGCCAGTAGTATAGGCGGAAATCAGCCCCAGCATTTT. Amino acids: CASSIGGNQPQHF.

The rearrangement uses TRBV6-4 and TRBJ2-7; 7 nucleotides align to TRBD1. Germline V gives CDR1 MRHNA, CDR2 SNTAGT. V was clipped by 6 bases and J by 0 bases; unmatched bases: 11. The CDR3 contains 16 residues. CDR3 nucleotides: TGTGCCAGCAGCGCCGATTTCCGGGACAGCTCCTACGAGCAGTACTTC. Encoded protein: CASSADFRDSSYEQYF.

The chain joins TRBV18 to TRBJ2-1, with 7 bases identical to TRBD2. The V gene end was trimmed by 6 bases and the J gene end by 3 bases; junction bases not matched to a gene: 11. Germline V gives CDR1 KGHSH, CDR2 LQKENI. The CDR3 is 16 amino acids. CDR3 sequence: CASSQQGSGLYNEQFF. CDR3 DNA sequence: TGTGCCAGCTCCCAGCAGGGTAGCGGGCTCTACAATGAGCAGTTCTTC.

V and J are TRBV6-1 and TRBJ2-7; D is perhaps TRBD2 (6 bases). The CDR3 consists of 12 residues. The germline V gene encodes CDR1 MNHNS and CDR2 SASEGT. V lost 8 bases, J lost 3 bases, and 11 bases lay in between. The CDR3 DNA sequence: TGTGCCAGCGGGGAGACTAGCTACGAGCAGTACTTC. Protein sequence: CASGETSYEQYF.